This T cell receptor beta chain originates from a study of technical replicates of blood from a few donors. Germline V gene lookup returns CDR1 SGDLS and CDR2 YYNGEE. The CDR3 is 15 amino acids. Trimming pared 0 bases from V and 5 bases from J, leaving 14 bases between. Produced via immunoSEQ multiplex PCR; TCRdb's table is partial and in-frame only. Among under 85,000 clones listed, about 91% were seen once. This clone was seen a single time. The chain combines TRBV9 with TRBJ2-5; D call uncertain. Sequenced material: T cells isolated from PBMCs. This clonotype was obtained from a human donor in good health. Some clones in this sample may be carry-over from other donors' samples. This CDR3 is CASSVEEFRWETQYF. The CDR3 DNA sequence: TGTGCCAGCAGCGTAGAGGAGTTCAGATGGGAGACCCAGTACTTC.